These 7 T cell receptor beta chains share one sample of origin, sequenced in a study of T cell responses to AZD1222 COVID-19 vaccine. The table came from immunoSEQ multiplex PCR; TCRdb's copy has only in-frame clones and leaves some out. Of approximately 77,000 clones listed, roughly 90% were seen once; the top ten hold more than 4.5%. The material sequenced was peripheral blood, taken 28 days after the second AZD1222 dose. The receptor set was obtained from an adult who received the AZD1222 COVID-19 vaccine.

CDR3 region: CASIDGVLYGYTF. The CDR3 DNA reads as TGTGCCAGTATCGACGGGGTTCTCTATGGCTACACCTTC. V is TRBV6-5 and J is TRBJ1-2; no clear D. V was pared by 9 bases and J by 4 bases, with 15 bases between. Germline loops: CDR1 MNHEY, CDR2 SVGAGI. This CDR3 has 13 residues.

This rearrangement joins TRBV28 to TRBJ1-2; D is ambiguous. The CDR3 extends over 13 amino acids. Per the germline V gene, CDR1 is MDHEN and CDR2 is SYDVKM. V was clipped by 1 base and J by 6 bases, with 9 bases between them. CDR3 nucleotide sequence: TGTGCCAGCAGTTTATTCCAGGCTAATGGCTACACCTTC. Its protein product is CASSLFQANGYTF.

This sequence joins TRBV7-2 and TRBJ2-7, with a possible D match to TRBD2 (5 bases). The germline V and J ends were trimmed by 1 base and 2 bases, with 9 bases remaining between them. This CDR3 spans 14 amino acids. Germline V gives CDR1 SGHTA, CDR2 FQGNSA. The CDR3 is CASSLGGSAYEQYF. Here the CDR3 DNA reads TGTGCCAGCAGCTTAGGAGGTAGCGCCTACGAGCAGTACTTC.

CDR3 nucleotides: TGTGCCAGCAGTTACTCGATGCGCGCGGGAGATCCCCGCGAGCAGTACTTC. Protein: CASSYSMRAGDPREQYF. The chain is built from TRBV6-2 or TRBV6-3 and TRBJ2-7; 7 nucleotides align to TRBD2. CDR1 is MNHEY and CDR2 is SVGEGT in the germline V gene. With V trimmed by 0 bases and J by 6 bases, 14 bases remained unmatched. The CDR3 totals 17 residues.

In this sample, this clone turned up once. CDR3 sequence (DNA): TGTGCCAGCAGCCGCACGGGATTCGCTGAAGCTTTCTTT. Amino acid sequence: CASSRTGFAEAFF. This sequence joins TRBV3-1 (or the pseudogene TRBV3-2) and TRBJ1-1; no definite D call. The CDR3 runs to 13 residues. V was clipped by 4 bases and J by 6 bases, with 12 bases between them. CDR1 LGHDT and CDR2 YNNKEL come from the germline V gene (reference sequence).

The V and J genes are TRBV4-1 and TRBJ2-1; TRBD2 matches at 11 bases. CDR1 is MGHRA, CDR2 YSYEKL, per germline. The CDR3 contains 16 residues. J lost 0 bases, V lost 6 bases, and 4 bases had no gene match. CDR3 DNA sequence: TGCGCCAGCAGGTATACTAGCGGGAGCTCCTACAATGAGCAGTTCTTC. It specifies CASRYTSGSSYNEQFF.

The chain couples TRBV28 to TRBJ1-1, with 8 bases identical to TRBD1. The CDR3 runs to 14 residues. Germline CDR1 MDHEN, CDR2 SYDVKM. V lost 5 bases to trimming and J lost 3 bases; unmatched junction nucleotides: 5. Here the CDR3 DNA reads TGTGCCAGCAGTCCCCAGACAGGGGACACTGAAGCTTTCTTT. Translated: CASSPQTGDTEAFF.